The TCR beta chain described here comes from a study of CD8 T cells in ankylosing spondylitis. Quantitative molecular-barcoded 5'-RACE generated the TCR beta libraries. Via MiXCR, TCRdb re-called the 5' RACE reads, giving one row per CDR3 protein. The table shows 240,000 or so distinct CDR3 sequences, with 9.5% to 12% occurring only once. V lost 1 base to trimming and J lost 8 bases, with 11 bases between them. The CDR3 is 13 amino acids. The germline V gene has CDR1 MGHRA and CDR2 YSYEKL. This receptor was taken from a male donor with ankylosing spondylitis or in good health (not recorded which). V usage is TRBV4-1 and J usage is TRBJ1-2; D perhaps matches TRBD1 (6 bases). The sample comprised blood, either unsorted or a sorted T cell fraction (not recorded which). CDR3 sequence (DNA): TGCGCCAGCAGCCAAGGGAATCAGGGGGGCTACACCTTC. This codes for CASSQGNQGGYTF.